These T cell receptor beta chains were read from a single sample in a study of T-cell memory formation after mild COVID-19. TCRdb processed the 5' RACE reads anew with MiXCR; each CDR3 protein has one entry. The table includes around 130,000 distinct CDR3 sequences, about a sixth detected once. The specimen was PBMCs or a T cell subset sorted from them (not recorded which). Receptors originate from an adult woman who had mild COVID-19 (a few samples of this study predate the infection). Cell type and time point are not known. Each CDR3 is given with its conserved first and last residue. The order of the fields is V gene, D gene, J gene, clone size, CDR3 protein, CDR3 DNA. D genes are given only for firm matches. Not every row has a clone size; where given, it reads once, few, many or a size class.

>TRBV18|TRBD1|TRBJ1-1|.
CASSPKTGKSEAFF
TGTGCCAGCTCACCTAAGACAGGGAAGAGTGAAGCTTTCTTT
>TRBV20-1|.|TRBJ2-3|.
CSARAHGSPDTQYF
TGCAGTGCTAGAGCCCATGGAAGCCCAGATACGCAGTATTTT
>TRBV19|.|TRBJ1-1|.
CASSIAAEAFF
TGTGCCAGTAGTATAGCCGCTGAAGCTTTCTTT
>TRBV7-9|TRBD2|TRBJ2-3|.
CASSLGWLAVQGTSTDTQYF
TGTGCCAGCAGCTTAGGGTGGCTAGCGGTCCAAGGAACTAGCACAGATACGCAGTATTTT
>TRBV20-1|.|TRBJ1-1|.
CSAPPVNTEAFF
TGCAGCGCACCCCCAGTGAACACTGAAGCTTTCTTT
>TRBV11-3|TRBD2|TRBJ2-3|.
CASSLDPAGGRTDTQYF
TGTGCCAGCAGCTTAGATCCCGCGGGGGGTCGCACAGATACGCAGTATTTT
>TRBV19|.|TRBJ1-2|.
CASSILRTAYGYTF
TGTGCCAGTAGTATTCTCAGGACAGCCTATGGCTACACCTTC
>TRBV5-1|.|TRBJ2-7|many
CASSSSGGQGEQYF
TGCGCCAGCAGCTCCTCCGGGGGGCAAGGCGAGCAGTACTTC
>TRBV7-2|TRBD2|TRBJ2-2|few
CASSLVAGTSTGELFF
TGTGCCAGCAGCTTAGTAGCCGGGACTAGTACCGGGGAGCTGTTTTTT
>TRBV5-1|.|TRBJ1-5|few
CASSLGGDSNQPQHF
TGCGCCAGCAGCTTGGGGGGGGATAGCAATCAGCCCCAGCATTTT
>TRBV12-3/TRBV12-4|TRBD1|TRBJ1-2|once
CASSFGGQGGYTF
TGTGCCAGCAGTTTCGGTGGACAGGGGGGCTACACCTTC
>TRBV12-3/TRBV12-4|TRBD1|TRBJ1-4|.
CASSPPGQGDEKLFF
TGTGCCAGCAGTCCCCCGGGACAGGGGGATGAAAAACTGTTTTTT
>TRBV5-1|.|TRBJ1-1|.
CASSPRTGMNTEAFF
TGCGCCAGCAGCCCGAGGACCGGAATGAACACTGAAGCTTTCTTT
>TRBV11-3|.|TRBJ2-1|few
CASSLGPEQFF
TGTGCCAGCAGCTTGGGGCCCGAGCAGTTCTTC
>TRBV5-1|.|TRBJ2-2|.
CASSLGAANTGELFF
TGCGCCAGCAGCTTAGGGGCGGCGAACACCGGGGAGCTGTTTTTT
>TRBV3-1|.|TRBJ1-1|.
CASSQFYEAFF
TGTGCCAGCAGCCAGTTTTATGAAGCTTTCTTT
>TRBV7-7|.|TRBJ2-5|few
CASSRTGHQETQYF
TGTGCCAGCAGCCGGACGGGACACCAAGAGACCCAGTACTTC
>TRBV5-1|.|TRBJ2-5|.
CASSLKPGETQYF
TGCGCCAGCAGCTTGAAGCCGGGGGAGACCCAGTACTTC
>TRBV6-2/TRBV6-3|.|TRBJ2-3|.
CASSYGRSTDTQYF
TGTGCCAGCAGTTACGGGCGCAGCACAGATACGCAGTATTTT
>TRBV4-1|TRBD1|TRBJ1-2|few
CASSRTGEDYGYTF
TGCGCCAGCAGCCGAACAGGGGAGGACTATGGCTACACCTTC
>TRBV18|.|TRBJ2-5|.
CASSSTMQETQYF
TGTGCCAGCTCATCGACAATGCAAGAGACCCAGTACTTC
>TRBV5-1|TRBD2|TRBJ2-1|few
CASCLGASGGAGENEQFF
TGCGCCAGCTGCCTCGGGGCTAGCGGGGGGGCCGGGGAGAATGAGCAGTTCTTC
>TRBV2|TRBD1|TRBJ1-1|.
CASSVHRGWFEAFF
TGTGCCAGCAGTGTGCACAGGGGGTGGTTTGAAGCTTTCTTT
>TRBV12-3/TRBV12-4|.|TRBJ1-2|once
CASSLGRPGYGYTF
TGTGCCAGCAGTTTAGGGAGGCCGGGCTATGGCTACACCTTC
>TRBV9|.|TRBJ1-6|.
CASSVGVDNSPLHF
TGTGCCAGCAGCGTAGGGGTGGATAATTCACCCCTCCACTTT
>TRBV5-1|.|TRBJ2-3|few
CASSLDSPSTDTQYF
TGCGCCAGCAGCTTGGACAGCCCTAGCACAGATACGCAGTATTTT
>TRBV12-3/TRBV12-4|.|TRBJ2-7|few
CASSPLAVGGIGEQYF
TGTGCCAGCAGCCCATTAGCAGTGGGTGGAATCGGTGAGCAGTACTTC
>TRBV3-1|TRBD2|TRBJ2-2|few
CASSQPGEGFNTGELFF
TGTGCCAGCAGCCAACCGGGGGAGGGCTTCAACACCGGGGAGCTGTTTTTT
>TRBV27|.|TRBJ1-6|.
CASSPRQPNSPLHF
TGTGCCAGCAGTCCCCGACAGCCAAATTCACCCCTCCACTTT
>TRBV3-1|.|TRBJ1-6|few
CASSQGASYNSPLHF
TGTGCCAGCAGCCAAGGGGCGTCCTATAATTCACCCCTCCACTTT
>TRBV5-6|.|TRBJ2-1|medium-sized
CASSPGGSSYNEQFF
TGTGCCAGCAGCCCGGGTGGGAGCTCCTACAATGAGCAGTTCTTC
>TRBV18|.|TRBJ1-2|.
CASSPRGDNYGYTF
TGTGCCAGCTCACCGAGGGGAGACAACTATGGCTACACCTTC
>TRBV19|TRBD1|TRBJ2-1|few
CASSMGTGGYNEQFF
TGTGCCAGTAGTATGGGGACAGGGGGCTACAATGAGCAGTTCTTC
>TRBV20-1|TRBD1|TRBJ2-5|few
CSAFDRDRDQETQYF
TGCAGTGCCTTCGACCGGGACAGGGATCAAGAGACCCAGTACTTC
>TRBV12-3/TRBV12-4|TRBD1|TRBJ1-1|.
CASSPYTGVVTEAFF
TGTGCCAGCAGTCCATACACAGGGGTTGTCACTGAAGCTTTCTTT
>TRBV4-3|.|TRBJ2-1|few
CASSQDFRLTADNEQFF
TGCGCCAGCAGCCAAGATTTTCGCCTAACCGCTGACAATGAGCAGTTCTTC
>TRBV20-1|.|TRBJ2-7|few
CSAGGGPYEQYF
TGCAGTGCTGGCGGGGGCCCCTACGAGCAGTACTTC
>TRBV3-1|.|TRBJ1-1|few
CASARGGGTEAFF
TGTGCCAGCGCCCGTGGGGGTGGAACTGAAGCTTTCTTT